The 9 T cell receptor beta chains given below trace back to one sample, sequenced in a study of PD-1 blockade in classical Hodgkin lymphoma. Time point reported: newly diagnosed, previously untreated cHL patient sample. Investigators isolated CD4+ T cells from thawed PBMCs through magnetic negative selection. Sequencing was performed with immunoSEQ multiplex PCR; in TCRdb, only in-frame clones are kept and a portion is missing. The data show almost 20,000 clones, about four fifths seen once. The sample was CD4+ T cells from blood. The receptor source for this set is a human donor with classical Hodgkin lymphoma.

The gene calls are TRBV28 and TRBJ2-1, with 11 bases fitting TRBD2. The CDR3 sequence is 16 residues long. V shed 6 bases and J 6 bases; nucleotides not matched to a gene: 10. Germline CDR1 is MDHEN and CDR2 is SYDVKM. The chain's CDR3 is CASSQIGTSGLNEQFF. In DNA, the CDR3 is TGTGCCAGCAGCCAAATTGGGACTAGCGGACTCAATGAGCAGTTCTTC.

The chain employs TRBV15 and TRBJ1-2; D is undetermined. With 0 bases removed from V and 2 bases from J, the gap between germline ends came to 4 bases. Germline V CDR1 and CDR2: LNHNV, YYDKDF (reference sequence). The CDR3 runs to 13 residues. The DNA of the CDR3 is TGTGCCACCAGCAGAGATTTAAACTATGGCTACACCTTC. Translated, it gives CATSRDLNYGYTF.

The rearrangement uses TRBV19 and TRBJ2-3; a weak D match, TRBD2 (6 bases). Trimming removed 3 bases at V and 4 bases at J, with 11 bases between. CDR1 and CDR2 from the germline V gene are LNHDA and SQIVND (reference sequence). The CDR3 runs 14 residues. CDR3 in amino acids: CASSIGGVPDTQYF. In DNA form, the CDR3 reads TGTGCCAGTAGTATTGGAGGGGTTCCAGATACGCAGTATTTT.

The V gene is TRBV5-1, the J gene TRBJ2-5, with 12 nucleotides matching TRBD2. From germline, CDR1 is SGHRS and CDR2 YFSETQ. V dropped 0 bases and J dropped 5; count of bases not matched to a gene: 8. This CDR3 contains 17 residues. CDR3 residues: CASSLATGLAGWETQYF. In DNA, the CDR3 is TGCGCCAGCAGCTTGGCCACGGGACTAGCGGGTTGGGAGACCCAGTACTTC. The complete variable domain, with remaining parts taken from reference TRBV5-1 and TRBJ2-5, reads KAGVTQTPRYLIKTRGQQVTLSCSPISGHRSVSWYQQTPGQGLQFLFEYFSETQRNKGNFPGRFSGRQFSNSRSEMNVSTLELGDSALYLCASSLATGLAGWETQYFGPGTRLLVL.

The rearrangement links TRBV7-2 to TRBJ2-2, with D hard to call. Trimming removed 1 base at V and 6 bases at J, with 24 bases between. From germline, CDR1 is SGHTA and CDR2 FQGNSA. The CDR3 is made up of 19 amino acids. The DNA for the CDR3 is TGTGCCAGCAGCTTAGGTTCGATATTCGGGCTAGGAGACGCCGGGGAGCTGTTTTTT. It codes for CASSLGSIFGLGDAGELFF.

The chain is built from TRBV28 and TRBJ1-1, with D unresolved. Looked up from germline, CDR1 is MDHEN and CDR2 is SYDVKM. Trimming removed 4 bases from V and 1 base from J, with 10 bases in between. The CDR3 length is 14 residues. The CDR3: CASSSPGGNTEAFF. The CDR3 DNA is TGTGCCAGCAGTTCCCCCGGCGGGAACACTGAAGCTTTCTTT.

This sequence joins TRBV6-1 and TRBJ2-1; 11 bases agree with TRBD2. Germline CDR1 reads MNHNS; CDR2 reads SASEGT. The CDR3 spans 15 residues. Germline trimming cut 3 bases from V and 8 bases from J; bases unmatched to any gene: 6. In DNA, the CDR3 is TGTGCCAGCAGTGATACTAGCGGGAGTGGCGATGAGCAGTTCTTC. Translating gives CASSDTSGSGDEQFF.

CDR3 nucleotides: TGTGCCAGTAGCGTTCAAGGTCAAAGGACGACTGGGGCCAACGTCCTGACTTTC. Its protein is CASSVQGQRTTGANVLTF. This chain links TRBV19 with TRBJ2-6; no definite D call. The V gene's germline CDR1 is LNHDA and CDR2 SQIVND (reference sequence). CDR3 length: 18 amino acids. Trimming took off 6 bases at V and 2 bases at J, with 20 bases between the two ends.

The V gene is TRBV28, the J gene TRBJ2-1; D gene uncertain. V was cut by 10 bases and J by 2 bases, with 9 bases left in between. The CDR3 extends over 12 amino acids. The germline V gene has CDR1 MDHEN and CDR2 SYDVKM. For the CDR3, the DNA is TGTGCCACTACAGAAACCTACAATGAGCAGTTCTTC. It translates to CATTETYNEQFF.